This section outlines one T cell receptor (beta chain) sequence together with its context. Produced via immunoSEQ multiplex PCR; TCRdb's table is partial and in-frame only. The sample consists of 2 million to 2.5 million clones, approximately 96% of them appearing once. CDR3 length: 15 amino acids. V lost 4 bases, J lost 2 bases, and 15 bases lay in between. The germline V gene encodes CDR1 SGHAT and CDR2 FQNNGV. The sample originates from a study of shared clonotypes between healthy human individuals. The TCR originated in a man in his late teens or twenties in good health. Sequenced sample: naive CD4+ T cells sorted from blood. Specified subset: CD45RA+ positively selected. The chain has TRBV11-2 and TRBJ2-7, with D perhaps matching TRBD2 (6 bases). This chain's CDR3 is CASSSPSGAPYEQYF. The CDR3, as DNA: TGTGCCAGCAGCTCTCCCTCGGGAGCCCCCTACGAGCAGTACTTC.